This TCR beta chain is drawn from a study of identical twins. General observations from the study: Fewer insertions were carried by abundant cord blood beta clonotypes, but none was seen in memory repertoires.

TCRdb used MiXCR to reprocess the 5' RACE reads, holding one entry per CDR3 protein. Of 550,000 to 800,000 distinct CDR3 sequences listed, about 7.6% are singletons. A few counts support this clonotype. Its antigen is still unknown. CDR3 length: 13 amino acids. Looked up from germline, CDR1 is DFQATT and CDR2 is SNEGSKA (reference sequence). V lost 4 bases and J 3 bases, leaving 12 bases between the germline ends. Healthy Caucasian individuals made up all the donors. These data are also associated with another study on yellow fever vaccine responses in identical twins.

The source material was PBMCs. The sequence came from a woman between 18 and 29 years old in good health. V is TRBV20-1 and J is TRBJ2-5; no reliable D call. The CDR3 protein is CSAKLLAEETQYF. CDR3 bases: TGCAGTGCTAAACTTCTGGCAGAAGAGACCCAGTACTTC.